This T cell receptor beta chain came from a study of identical twins. Per the germline V gene, CDR1 is MNHEY and CDR2 is SVGEGT. With 7 bases clipped from V and 6 bases from J, the junction kept 7 bases outside the gene matches. The CDR3 consists of 14 residues. There are a few counts of this clonotype. TCRdb re-derived calls from the 5' RACE reads in MiXCR, one entry per CDR3 protein. The sample lists approximately 600,000 distinct CDR3 sequences, 9.5% to 10% occurring once. Another study also made use of these data, one on yellow fever vaccine responses in identical twins.

The clonotype comes from a woman aged 18-35 years in good health. The chain carries TRBV6-2 or TRBV6-3 and TRBJ2-3; TRBD2 agrees at 10 bases. The specimen was PBMCs. DNA for the CDR3: TGTGCCAGCAAGCGGGAGGGCCAGGGTGATACGCAGTATTTT. It encodes CASKREGQGDTQYF.